This note documents a single TCR beta chain sequence. This sample stems from a study of tumour-infiltrating T cells in Burkitt lymphoma. Background on the study: Repertoire clonality predicted overall and progression-free survival.

J was trimmed by 4 bases and V by 0 bases; bases with no gene match: 3. The germline V gene has CDR1 SGDLS and CDR2 YYNGEE. The length of the CDR3 is 15 residues. Libraries were prepared by immunoSEQ multiplex PCR; TCRdb keeps only in-frame clonotypes and omits some of them. The sample shows some 5,900 clones, roughly a sixth of them seen only once. The J gene is TRBJ2-7, the V gene TRBV9; 11 bases agree with TRBD1. Sequenced input: tumor tissue. The sequence was collected from a human donor with diffuse large B-cell lymphoma. The CDR3 region is CASSVEGQGVYEQYF. The DNA of the CDR3 is TGTGCCAGCAGCGTAGAGGGACAGGGGGTTTACGAGCAGTACTTC. Based on the CDR3 plus reference TRBV9 and TRBJ2-7, the full variable domain is DSGVTQTPKHLITATGQRVTLRCSPRSGDLSVYWYQQSLDQGLQFLIQYYNGEERAKGNILERFSAQQFPDLHSELNLSSLELGDSALYFCASSVEGQGVYEQYFGPGTRLTVT.